This TCR beta chain was identified during a study of CD8 T cells in Susac syndrome. Germline CDR1 reads SGHNT; CDR2 reads YYREEE (reference sequence). The V end lost 4 bases, the J end lost 3 bases, and 17 bases lay between the germline ends. This CDR3 contains 15 residues. An input of roughly 0.5 to 1 ug of RNA was subjected to reverse transcription using random hexamers. TCR beta CDR3 was amplified by immunoSEQ multiplex PCR. This amplification extended across 54 Vbeta and 13 Jbeta segments. TCRdb analysed the immunoSEQ multiplex PCR reads with MiXCR anew, one entry per CDR3 protein. The repertoire has over 120,000 distinct CDR3 sequences, approximately 94% of them found once; the top ten carry about 0.076%. TCR beta sequencing was performed on blood CD8+ and CD4+ T cells. Controls were age- and sex-matched healthy donors. Negative isolation yielded CD4+ and CD8+ T cells, and FACS enriched TEMRA cells.

This receptor was identified in a human donor in good health. The sample was CD4+ T cells from PBMCs. V usage is TRBV5-4 and J usage is TRBJ2-7, with D perhaps matching TRBD2 (5 bases). CDR3 DNA: TGTGCCAGCAGCCCGGGAAGTCGGACCAACTACGAGCAGTACTTC. As protein: CASSPGSRTNYEQYF.